The entry that follows covers one T cell receptor beta chain sequence. The antigen remains undetermined. Among the donors, all were Caucasian adults who lived in Nashville, Tennessee. CD4+ cells yielded CD45RA+ naive and CD45RA-negative memory subsets. This entry comes from a study of shared clonotypes between healthy human individuals. In the study overall: With ages of 18 to 49, the donors were two women and a few men. Findings and limits, study-wide: Rarefaction indicated that sorted-subset sequencing remained incomplete although depth was large.

Per the germline V gene, CDR1 is MDHEN and CDR2 is SYDVKM. Unmatched junction bases numbered 7, after V lost 5 bases and J lost 2 bases. The CDR3 covers 16 residues. Repertoires were generated with immunoSEQ multiplex PCR, while TCRdb's copy carries only in-frame clones and drops some. The sample records about 990,000 clones, 70% to 80% being singletons. The sample was memory CD4+ T cells from PBMCs. Subset specified: CD45RA-negative fraction. This sequence joins TRBV28 and TRBJ1-2, with 11 bases fitting TRBD1. This receptor was identified in a man between 18 and 35 years old in good health. Some clones in this sample may be carry-over from other donors' samples. The CDR3 sequence is CASSRLGTGGNYGYTF. The CDR3 DNA is TGTGCCAGCAGTCGCCTCGGGACAGGGGGAAACTATGGCTACACCTTC.